A single sample is the source of the 29 T cell receptor beta chains below, sequenced in a study of blood T cell repertoires in COVID-19. Data came from immunoSEQ multiplex PCR; TCRdb stores just in-frame clones and leaves some out. The sample records approximately 270,000 clones, 85% to 90% being singletons. The sequenced sample consisted of PBMCs or T cells enriched from blood (not recorded which). The source of these receptors is a man between 35 and 55 years old who had recovered from COVID-19.

The V gene is TRBV28, the J gene TRBJ1-5, with D tentatively TRBD1 (6 bases). Trimming shortened V by 11 bases and J by 3 bases, and 20 bases separated the two germline ends. Germline loops: CDR1 MDHEN, CDR2 SYDVKM. The CDR3 contains 15 residues. CDR3: CAAHSGGLDNQPQHF. CDR3 DNA sequence: TGTGCCGCACACTCGGGGGGGCTTGACAATCAGCCCCAGCATTTT. Supplemented by reference TRBV28 and TRBJ1-5, the full variable domain reads DVKVTQSSRYLVKRTGEKVFLECVQDMDHENMFWYRQDPGLGLRLIYFSYDVKMKEKGDIPEGYSVSREKKERFSLILESASTNQTSMYLCAAHSGGLDNQPQHFGDGTRLSIL.

This clone was seen just once. This chain connects TRBV12-2 to TRBJ1-5; the table calls TRBD1, which could not be checked here. TRBV12-2 is tagged as a pseudogene. The CDR3 extends over 16 amino acids. The CDR3 DNA is TGTGCAAGTCGCTCCCCGGTGGGCAGCCGTAATCAGCCCCAGCATTTT. Its translation is CASRSPVGSRNQPQHF.

The chain uses TRBV19 and TRBJ2-5; 9 bases map to TRBD2. This CDR3 has 16 amino acids. Germline-derived CDR1 and CDR2 are LNHDA and SQIVND (reference sequence). V gave up 5 bases and J gave up 5 bases; unmatched junction bases: 12. The CDR3 region has the DNA TGTGCCAGTAGTGGCCGACTAGCGGAGCCGTTCGAGACCCAGTACTTC. This encodes CASSGRLAEPFETQYF.

The rearrangement joins TRBV7-9 to TRBJ2-7; D is unclear. Between the trimmed V and J ends, which lost 1 base and 6 bases, there was a span of 13 bases. The CDR3 has 14 residues. The germline V gene has CDR1 SEHNR and CDR2 FQNEAQ (reference sequence). CDR3 amino acids: CASSLDSMFGEQYF. DNA of the CDR3: TGTGCCAGCAGCTTAGACTCCATGTTCGGCGAGCAGTACTTC. The full variable domain, completed using reference TRBV7-9 and TRBJ2-7, is DTGVSQNPRHKITKRGQNVTFRCDPISEHNRLYWYRQTLGQGPEFLTYFQNEAQLEKSRLLSDRFSAERPKGSFSTLEIQRTEQGDSAMYLCASSLDSMFGEQYFGPGTRLTVT.

This clone was counted a few times. The rearrangement links TRBV29-1 to TRBJ1-4; 11 bases fit TRBD1. The germline CDR1 and CDR2 sequences are SQVTM and ANQGSEA. The CDR3 has 12 residues. V gave up 7 bases and J gave up 10 bases; unmatched junction bases: 5. The CDR3 sequence: CSAGTGGVKLFF. CDR3 DNA sequence: TGCAGCGCCGGGACAGGGGGGGTAAAACTGTTTTTT.

The table lists this clone with a count of one. This chain uses TRBV5-1 with TRBJ1-1; TRBD1 matches at 8 bases. The CDR3 covers 14 residues. The trim removed 4 bases at V and 7 bases at J, leaving 9 bases unmatched. In germline, CDR1 is SGHRS, CDR2 YFSETQ. The CDR3 loop is CASSKDRVEYEAFF. CDR3 bases: TGCGCCAGCAGCAAGGACAGGGTGGAGTATGAAGCTTTCTTT.

The table lists this clone with a few counts. The chain uses TRBV28 and TRBJ1-2, with TRBD1 identical over 8 bases. The trim removed 3 bases at V and 8 bases at J, leaving 8 bases unmatched. The CDR3 extends over 14 amino acids. The germline CDR1 and CDR2 sequences are MDHEN and SYDVKM. CDR3 loop: CASSFDGQGTGYTF. The CDR3, as DNA: TGTGCCAGCAGTTTTGACGGACAGGGAACGGGCTACACCTTC.

The chain uses TRBV13 and TRBJ2-6; 11 bases map to TRBD2. The germline V gene encodes CDR1 PRHDT and CDR2 FYEKMQ (reference sequence). The CDR3 sequence is 19 residues long. With V trimmed by 7 bases and J by 0 bases, 11 bases remained unmatched. The CDR3 region is CASTRTLAGALSGANVLTF. CDR3 nucleotides: TGTGCCAGCACCCGAACACTAGCGGGGGCCCTCTCTGGGGCCAACGTCCTGACTTTC.

V gene TRBV12-5 combines with J gene TRBJ2-1; 11 bases map to TRBD1. Germline V gene data show CDR1 as LGHNT and CDR2 as FRNRAP. This CDR3 has 19 amino acids. The V gene end was trimmed by 4 bases and the J gene end by 8 bases; junction bases not matched to a gene: 19. The CDR3 here is CASGSRTGGLVALVDEQFF. The CDR3 nucleotides read TGTGCTAGTGGTTCAAGGACAGGGGGCTTAGTAGCCCTCGTCGATGAGCAGTTCTTC.

The chain has TRBV9 and TRBJ2-2; TRBD2 matches 7 bases. The CDR3 has 17 residues. In germline, CDR1 is SGDLS, CDR2 YYNGEE. V lost 5 bases, J lost 5 bases, and 15 bases stayed unmatched. CDR3 bases: TGTGCCAGCAGGGCAAAGGAAGTGGGAGCGGGAACCGGGGAGCTGTTTTTT. Protein sequence: CASRAKEVGAGTGELFF.

The J gene is TRBJ2-1, the V gene TRBV10-3; possibly TRBD2 for D (6 bases). V lost 2 bases and J 2 bases, leaving 16 bases between the germline ends. The CDR3 has 17 residues. Germline V gene data show CDR1 as ENHRY and CDR2 as SYGVKD. CDR3 amino acids: CAISEPRRAATYNEQFF. Written as DNA, the CDR3 is TGTGCCATCAGTGAGCCCCGGAGGGCCGCCACCTACAATGAGCAGTTCTTC.

This chain uses TRBV18 with TRBJ2-1, with 11 bases lining up with TRBD2. The germline gives CDR1 KGHSH, CDR2 LQKENI. The CDR3 length is 15 residues. Germline trimming cut 2 bases from V and 6 bases from J; bases unmatched to any gene: 3. CDR3 DNA sequence: TGTGCCAGCTCACCAGTAGCGGGGGGGTCCAATGAGCAGTTCTTC. Translated: CASSPVAGGSNEQFF.

The rearrangement links TRBV9 to TRBJ2-3; TRBD2 agrees at 7 bases. Losses at the gene ends were 3 bases for V and 1 base for J; bases not matched to a gene: 11. Germline CDR1 reads SGDLS; CDR2 reads YYNGEE. There are 17 residues in the CDR3. As DNA, the CDR3 is TGTGCCAGCAGCGCGGGGGGTTCGGGGACGGGCACAGATACGCAGTATTTT. It codes for CASSAGGSGTGTDTQYF.

This clone was seen more than once but under ten times. This chain joins TRBV18 and TRBJ1-1; 7 bases are shared with TRBD1. From germline, CDR1 is KGHSH and CDR2 LQKENI. This CDR3 has 13 residues. The V and J ends lost 6 bases and 1 base, in that order; junction bases with no gene match: 2. CDR3 sequence reads: CASSRTGNTEAFF. DNA for the CDR3: TGTGCCAGCTCCAGGACAGGGAACACTGAAGCTTTCTTT.

This chain connects TRBV7-3 to TRBJ2-3; D not resolved. V was trimmed by 4 bases and J by 4 bases, leaving 9 bases between them. Germline CDR1 SGHTA, CDR2 FQGTGA. There are 13 residues in the CDR3. The CDR3 spells CASSYSISDTQYF. As DNA, the CDR3 is TGTGCCAGCAGCTACAGTATATCAGATACGCAGTATTTT. The variable domain in full, with the rest retrieved from reference TRBV7-3 and TRBJ2-3, is GAGVSQTPSNKVTEKGKYVELRCDPISGHTALYWYRQSLGQGPEFLIYFQGTGAADDSGLPNDRFFAVRPEGSVSTLKIQRTERGDSAVYLCASSYSISDTQYFGPGTRLTVL.

This sequence joins TRBV11-2 and TRBJ2-1; 9 bases agree with TRBD2. Germline loops: CDR1 SGHAT, CDR2 FQNNGV. The CDR3 sequence is 14 residues long. The ends lost 1 base at V and 6 bases at J; junction bases unmatched: 1. The CDR3 is CASSLASGVNEQFF. Here the CDR3 DNA reads TGTGCCAGCAGCTTAGCTAGCGGGGTCAATGAGCAGTTCTTC.

The gene calls are TRBV5-4 and TRBJ1-1; D possibly corresponds to TRBD1 (5 bases). V was shortened by 0 bases and J by 1 base, with 10 bases between the two germline ends. The CDR3 sequence is 15 residues long. The germline CDR1 and CDR2 sequences are SGHNT and YYREEE (reference sequence). The CDR3 coding sequence is TGTGCCAGCAGCTTGGAGGGGTCACGGAACACTGAAGCTTTCTTT. Protein sequence: CASSLEGSRNTEAFF.

The CDR3 DNA reads as TGTGCCACCAGCAGAGTCTCGGGAGGCACAGATACGCAGTATTTT. Protein sequence: CATSRVSGGTDTQYF. This rearrangement joins TRBV15 to TRBJ2-3, with D tentatively TRBD2 (6 bases). Germline CDR1 LNHNV, CDR2 YYDKDF (reference sequence). The CDR3 runs to 15 residues. V was clipped by 1 base and J by 1 base, with 9 bases between them.

DNA for the CDR3: TGTGCCAGCAGCCAAGATAGCTCGGCGGCCCAGCATTTT. Translating it yields CASSQDSSAAQHF. The chain recombines TRBV3-1 (or the pseudogene TRBV3-2) with TRBJ1-5, with unresolved D. The CDR3 consists of 13 residues. Per the germline V gene, CDR1 is LGHDT and CDR2 is YNNKEL (reference sequence). Trimming took 0 bases from V and 11 from J, leaving 11 bases between them.

The rearrangement joins TRBV6-2 or TRBV6-3 to TRBJ2-7; D perhaps matches TRBD1 (5 bases). V was clipped by 0 bases and J by 3 bases, with 15 bases between them. The germline CDR1 and CDR2 sequences are MNHEY and SVGEGT. CDR3 length: 16 amino acids. The CDR3: CASSYSSAGMNYEQYF. The CDR3 DNA reads TGTGCCAGCAGTTACTCCTCGGCAGGGATGAACTACGAGCAGTACTTC.

The gene calls are TRBV10-3 and TRBJ1-3; TRBD1 might be the D (6 bases). Trimming took off 5 bases at V and 7 bases at J, with 9 bases between the two ends. The CDR3 is 12 amino acids. Germline CDR1 and CDR2: ENHRY and SYGVKD. CDR3 DNA: TGTGCCATCAGTCCAGGGGACAACACCATATATTTT. It yields the protein CAISPGDNTIYF.

V usage is TRBV7-2 and J usage is TRBJ2-5; D might be TRBD2 (5 bases). V shed 1 base and J shed 3 bases, with 9 bases lying between them. This CDR3 contains 14 residues. The germline V gene encodes CDR1 SGHTA and CDR2 FQGNSA. The CDR3 DNA follows: TGTGCCAGCAGCTTAGTACGAGCGGAAGAGACCCAGTACTTC. This encodes CASSLVRAEETQYF.

The chain recombines TRBV19 with TRBJ2-5; TRBD1 is a possible D gene (6 bases). Per the germline V gene, CDR1 is LNHDA and CDR2 is SQIVND (reference sequence). The CDR3 is 14 residues long. V was trimmed by 1 base and J by 1 base, leaving 7 bases between them. CDR3 sequence (DNA): TGTGCCAGTAGTATAGGACAGGCCCAAGAGACCCAGTACTTC. The encoded protein is CASSIGQAQETQYF.

This chain links TRBV19 with TRBJ1-1; D possibly corresponds to TRBD1 (5 bases). Germline loops: CDR1 LNHDA, CDR2 SQIVND (reference sequence). The CDR3 has 14 residues. Trimming stripped 5 bases from V and 0 bases from J, with 10 bases between. Written as DNA, the CDR3 is TGTGCCAGTAGTCGGGCAGGGATGAACACTGAAGCTTTCTTT. Translating it yields CASSRAGMNTEAFF.

The rearrangement links TRBV11-1 to TRBJ2-7; no clear D. The CDR3 consists of 14 residues. Trimming took 0 bases from V and 3 from J, leaving 9 bases between them. CDR1 is SGHAT, CDR2 FQDESV, per germline (reference sequence). The DNA for the CDR3 is TGTGCCAGCAGCTTAGCGTTTGGAGACTACGAGCAGTACTTC. It codes for CASSLAFGDYEQYF.

This clone was found once. This chain uses TRBV5-4 with TRBJ1-6, with TRBD1 identical over 7 bases. The trim removed 0 bases at V and 6 bases at J, leaving 3 bases unmatched. Germline assignment: CDR1 SGHNT and CDR2 YYREEE (reference sequence). This CDR3 is built from 15 residues. The CDR3 protein is CASSLDRGSNSPLHF. The CDR3 coding sequence is TGTGCCAGCAGCTTGGACAGGGGATCTAATTCACCCCTCCACTTT.

J is TRBJ1-3 and V is TRBV5-8, with unresolved D. V shed 4 bases and J shed 9 bases, with 11 bases lying between them. The CDR3 is 12 amino acids. Germline-derived CDR1 and CDR2 are SGHTS and YDEGEE. Here the CDR3 reads CASSRGLGTIYF. The CDR3 DNA sequence: TGTGCCAGCAGCCGAGGACTCGGCACCATATATTTT.

This chain joins TRBV11-3 and TRBJ2-3; D possibly corresponds to TRBD2 (5 bases). The CDR3 is 12 amino acids. Germline loops: CDR1 SGHNT, CDR2 YENEEA. V lost 3 bases, J lost 5 bases, and 6 bases lay in between. This chain's CDR3 is CASSFREDTQYF. The CDR3 nucleotides are TGTGCCAGCAGCTTCCGGGAAGATACGCAGTATTTT.

The rearrangement joins TRBV19 to TRBJ1-1, with unresolved D. Germline CDR1 is LNHDA and CDR2 is SQIVND (reference sequence). The CDR3 consists of 13 residues. The ends were cut back, 5 bases at V and 4 bases at J, with 11 bases in the middle. The CDR3 DNA reads TGTGCCAGTAGTGAGGGAGGGAGCACTGAAGCTTTCTTT. This encodes CASSEGGSTEAFF.